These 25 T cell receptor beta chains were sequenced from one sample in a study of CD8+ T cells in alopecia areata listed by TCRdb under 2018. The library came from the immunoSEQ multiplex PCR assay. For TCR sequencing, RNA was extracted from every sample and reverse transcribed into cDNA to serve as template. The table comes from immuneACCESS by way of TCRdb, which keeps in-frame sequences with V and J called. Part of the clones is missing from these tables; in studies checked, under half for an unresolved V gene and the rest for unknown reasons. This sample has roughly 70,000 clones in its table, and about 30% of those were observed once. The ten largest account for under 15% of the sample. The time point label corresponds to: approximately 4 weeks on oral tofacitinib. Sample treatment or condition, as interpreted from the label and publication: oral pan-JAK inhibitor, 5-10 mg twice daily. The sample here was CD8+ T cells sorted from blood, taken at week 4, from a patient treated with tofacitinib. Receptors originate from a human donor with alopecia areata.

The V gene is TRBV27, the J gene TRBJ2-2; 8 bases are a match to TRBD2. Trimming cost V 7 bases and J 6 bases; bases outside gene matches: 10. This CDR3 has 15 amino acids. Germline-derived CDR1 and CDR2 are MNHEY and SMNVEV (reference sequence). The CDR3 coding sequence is TGTGCCAGCATCCCCTTAGCGGGGCAGGCCGGGGAGCTGTTTTTT. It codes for CASIPLAGQAGELFF.

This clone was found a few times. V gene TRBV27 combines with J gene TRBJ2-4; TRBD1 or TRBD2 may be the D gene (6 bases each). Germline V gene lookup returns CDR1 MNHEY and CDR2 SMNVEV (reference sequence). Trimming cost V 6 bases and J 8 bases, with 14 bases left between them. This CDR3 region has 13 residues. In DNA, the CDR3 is TGTGCCAGCAGCCTCTCCGGGGGCGACATTCAGTACTTC. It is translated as CASSLSGGDIQYF.

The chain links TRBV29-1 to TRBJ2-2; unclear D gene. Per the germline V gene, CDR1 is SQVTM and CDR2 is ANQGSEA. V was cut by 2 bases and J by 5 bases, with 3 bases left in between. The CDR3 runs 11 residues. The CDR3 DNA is TGCAGCGTTGAATGGACCGGGGAGCTGTTTTTT. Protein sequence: CSVEWTGELFF.

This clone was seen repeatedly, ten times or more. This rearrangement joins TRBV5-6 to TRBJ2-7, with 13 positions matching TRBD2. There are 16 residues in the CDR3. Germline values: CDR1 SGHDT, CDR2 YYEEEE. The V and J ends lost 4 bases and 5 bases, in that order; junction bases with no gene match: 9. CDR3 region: CASSPTGLAGAHEQYF. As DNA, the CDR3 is TGTGCCAGCAGCCCAACCGGACTAGCGGGAGCTCACGAGCAGTACTTC.

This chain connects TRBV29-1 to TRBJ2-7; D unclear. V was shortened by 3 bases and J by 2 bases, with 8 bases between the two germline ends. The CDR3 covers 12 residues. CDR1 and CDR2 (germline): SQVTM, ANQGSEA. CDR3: CSVEFPTYEQYF. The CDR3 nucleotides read TGCAGCGTTGAGTTCCCGACCTACGAGCAGTACTTC.

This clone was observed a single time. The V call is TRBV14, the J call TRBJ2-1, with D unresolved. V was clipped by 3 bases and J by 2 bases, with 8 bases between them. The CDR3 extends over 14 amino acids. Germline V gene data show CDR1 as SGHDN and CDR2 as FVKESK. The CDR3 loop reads CASSHVQTYNEQFF. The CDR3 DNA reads TGTGCCAGCAGCCATGTCCAGACCTACAATGAGCAGTTCTTC.

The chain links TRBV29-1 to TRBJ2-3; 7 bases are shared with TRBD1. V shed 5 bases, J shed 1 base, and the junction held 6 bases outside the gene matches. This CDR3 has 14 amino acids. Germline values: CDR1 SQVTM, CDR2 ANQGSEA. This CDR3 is CSVPRTGGTDTQYF. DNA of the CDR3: TGCAGCGTTCCCAGAACAGGGGGCACAGATACGCAGTATTTT.

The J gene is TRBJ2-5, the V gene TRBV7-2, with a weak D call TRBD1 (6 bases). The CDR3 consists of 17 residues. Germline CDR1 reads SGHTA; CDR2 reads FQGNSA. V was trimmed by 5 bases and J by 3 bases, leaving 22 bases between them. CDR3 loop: CASSINRVGDGKETQYF. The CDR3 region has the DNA TGTGCCAGCAGCATAAACAGGGTTGGGGACGGGAAAGAGACCCAGTACTTC.

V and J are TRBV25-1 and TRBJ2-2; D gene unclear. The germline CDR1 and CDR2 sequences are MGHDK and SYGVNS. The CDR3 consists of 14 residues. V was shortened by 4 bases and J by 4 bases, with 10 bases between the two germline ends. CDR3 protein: CASSASTTTGELFF. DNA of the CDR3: TGTGCCAGCAGTGCATCGACAACCACCGGGGAGCTGTTTTTT.

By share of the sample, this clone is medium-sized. CDR3 nucleotides: TGTGCCATCAGTGTTACTAGCGGGAGCGATGAGCAGTTCTTC. It is translated as CAISVTSGSDEQFF. The rearrangement links TRBV10-3 to TRBJ2-1; TRBD2 matches at 11 bases. The CDR3 loop spans 14 amino acids. V shed 4 bases, J shed 8 bases, and the junction held 4 bases outside the gene matches. From germline, CDR1 is ENHRY and CDR2 SYGVKD.

CDR3 protein: CASSPHRGTSTDTQYF. The CDR3 DNA follows: TGTGCCAGCAGCCCTCACAGGGGAACTAGCACAGATACGCAGTATTTT. The chain has TRBV7-8 and TRBJ2-3; 7 bases fit TRBD1. The length of the CDR3 is 16 residues. J was trimmed by 0 bases and V by 5 bases; bases with no gene match: 8. The V gene's germline CDR1 is SGHVS and CDR2 FQNEAQ.

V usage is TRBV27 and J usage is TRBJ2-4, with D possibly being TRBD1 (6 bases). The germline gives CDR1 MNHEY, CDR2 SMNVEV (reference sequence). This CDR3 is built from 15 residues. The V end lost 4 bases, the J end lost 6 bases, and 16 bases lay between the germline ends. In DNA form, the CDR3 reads TGTGCCAGCAGTTATTATATGTCAGGGGTAAACATTCAGTACTTC. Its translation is CASSYYMSGVNIQYF.

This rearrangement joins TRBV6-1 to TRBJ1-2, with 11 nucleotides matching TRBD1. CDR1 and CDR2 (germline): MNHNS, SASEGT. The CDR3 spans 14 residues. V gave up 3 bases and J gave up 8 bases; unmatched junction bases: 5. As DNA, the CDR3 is TGTGCCAGCAGTGACCGGACAGGGGGCCACGGCTACACCTTC. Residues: CASSDRTGGHGYTF.

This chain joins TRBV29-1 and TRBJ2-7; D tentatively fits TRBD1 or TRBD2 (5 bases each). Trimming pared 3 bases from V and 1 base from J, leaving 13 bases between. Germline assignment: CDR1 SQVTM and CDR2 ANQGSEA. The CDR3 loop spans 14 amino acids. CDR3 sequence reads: CSVDRGRDSYEQYF. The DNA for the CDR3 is TGCAGCGTTGACCGGGGCAGGGATTCCTACGAGCAGTACTTC.

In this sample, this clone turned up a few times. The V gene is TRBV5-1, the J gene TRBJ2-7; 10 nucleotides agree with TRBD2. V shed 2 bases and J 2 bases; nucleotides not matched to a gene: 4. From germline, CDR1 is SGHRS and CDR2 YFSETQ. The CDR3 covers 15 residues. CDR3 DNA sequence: TGCGCCAGCAGCTTTGGACTAGCGGTTGCCTACGAGCAGTACTTC. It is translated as CASSFGLAVAYEQYF.

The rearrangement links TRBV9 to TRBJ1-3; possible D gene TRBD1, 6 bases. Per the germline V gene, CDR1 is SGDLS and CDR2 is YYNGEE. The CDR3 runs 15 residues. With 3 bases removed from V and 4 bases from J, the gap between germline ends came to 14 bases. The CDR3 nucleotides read TGTGCCAGCAGCGGCACAGGGTTTGTCGGAAACACCATATATTTT. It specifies CASSGTGFVGNTIYF.

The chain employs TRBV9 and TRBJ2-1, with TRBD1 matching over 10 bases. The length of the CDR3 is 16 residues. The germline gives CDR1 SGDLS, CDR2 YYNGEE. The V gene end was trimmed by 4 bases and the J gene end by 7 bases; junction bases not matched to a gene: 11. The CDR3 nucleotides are TGTGCCAGCAGCCTGACAGGGGGCGCATTATGGAATGAGCAGTTCTTC. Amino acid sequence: CASSLTGGALWNEQFF.

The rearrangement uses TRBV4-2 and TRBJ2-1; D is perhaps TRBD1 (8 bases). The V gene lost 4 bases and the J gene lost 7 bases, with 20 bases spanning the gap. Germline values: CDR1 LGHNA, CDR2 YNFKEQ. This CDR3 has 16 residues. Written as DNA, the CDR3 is TGTGCCAGCAGCCTCTCCAGCGGGACAGGAGGGAATGAGCAGTTCTTC. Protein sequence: CASSLSSGTGGNEQFF.

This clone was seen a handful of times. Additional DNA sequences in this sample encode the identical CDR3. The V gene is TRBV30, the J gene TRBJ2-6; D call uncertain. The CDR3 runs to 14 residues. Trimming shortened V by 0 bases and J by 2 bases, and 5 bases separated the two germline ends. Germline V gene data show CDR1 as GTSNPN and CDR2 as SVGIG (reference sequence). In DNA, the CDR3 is TGTGCCTGGAGTGTGGGAACTGGGGCCAACGTCCTGACTTTC. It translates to CAWSVGTGANVLTF. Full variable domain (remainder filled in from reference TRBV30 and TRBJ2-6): SQTIHQWPATLVQPVGSPLSLECTVEGTSNPNLYWYRQAAGRGLQLLFYSVGIGQISSEVPQNLSASRPQDRQFILSSKKLLLSDSGFYLCAWSVGTGANVLTFGAGSRLTVL.

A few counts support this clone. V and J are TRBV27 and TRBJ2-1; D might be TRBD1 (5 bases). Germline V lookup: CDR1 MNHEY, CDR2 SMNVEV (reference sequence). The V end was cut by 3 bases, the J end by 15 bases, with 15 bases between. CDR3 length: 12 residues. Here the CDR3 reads CASSLSPGRVFF. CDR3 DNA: TGTGCCAGCAGTTTGTCCCCGGGCAGGGTGTTCTTC.

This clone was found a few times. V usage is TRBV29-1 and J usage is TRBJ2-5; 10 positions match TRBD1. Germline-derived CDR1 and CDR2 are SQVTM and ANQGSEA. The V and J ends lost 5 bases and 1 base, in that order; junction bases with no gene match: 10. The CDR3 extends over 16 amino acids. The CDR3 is CSVNTMGQGPQETQYF. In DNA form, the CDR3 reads TGCAGCGTTAATACGATGGGACAGGGGCCCCAAGAGACCCAGTACTTC.

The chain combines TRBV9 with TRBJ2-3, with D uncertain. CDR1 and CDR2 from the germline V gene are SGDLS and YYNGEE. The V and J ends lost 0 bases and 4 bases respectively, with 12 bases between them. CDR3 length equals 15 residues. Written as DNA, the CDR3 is TGTGCCAGCAGCGTAGTAGCCGGATTCTCAGATACGCAGTATTTT. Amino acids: CASSVVAGFSDTQYF.

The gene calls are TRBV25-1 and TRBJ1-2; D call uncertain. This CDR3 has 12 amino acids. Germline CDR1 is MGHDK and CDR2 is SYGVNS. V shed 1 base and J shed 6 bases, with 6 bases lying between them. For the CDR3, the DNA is TGTGCCAGCAGTGAATTAGTGGATGGCTACACCTTC. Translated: CASSELVDGYTF.

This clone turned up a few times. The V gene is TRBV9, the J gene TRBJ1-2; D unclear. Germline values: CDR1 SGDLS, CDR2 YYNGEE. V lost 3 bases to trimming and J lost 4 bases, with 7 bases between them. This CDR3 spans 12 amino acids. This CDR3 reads CASSAQTYGYTF. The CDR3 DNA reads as TGTGCCAGCAGCGCCCAAACCTATGGCTACACCTTC.

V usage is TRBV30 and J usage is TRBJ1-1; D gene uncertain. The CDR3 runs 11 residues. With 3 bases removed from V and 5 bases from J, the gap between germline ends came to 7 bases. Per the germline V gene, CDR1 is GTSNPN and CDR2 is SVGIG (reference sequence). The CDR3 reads CAWRSETEAFF. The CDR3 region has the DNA TGTGCCTGGAGATCGGAGACTGAAGCTTTCTTT.